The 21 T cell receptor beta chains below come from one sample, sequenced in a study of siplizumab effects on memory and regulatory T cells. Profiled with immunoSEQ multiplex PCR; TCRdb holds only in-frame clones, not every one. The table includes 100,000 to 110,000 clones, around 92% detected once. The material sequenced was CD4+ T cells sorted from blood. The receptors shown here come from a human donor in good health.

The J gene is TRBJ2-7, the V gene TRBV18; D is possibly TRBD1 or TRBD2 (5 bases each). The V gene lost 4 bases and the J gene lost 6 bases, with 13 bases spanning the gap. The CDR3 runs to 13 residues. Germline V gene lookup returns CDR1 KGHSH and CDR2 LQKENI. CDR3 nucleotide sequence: TGTGCCAGCTCACTAACCGGGACGAGCGAGCAGTACTTC. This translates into CASSLTGTSEQYF.

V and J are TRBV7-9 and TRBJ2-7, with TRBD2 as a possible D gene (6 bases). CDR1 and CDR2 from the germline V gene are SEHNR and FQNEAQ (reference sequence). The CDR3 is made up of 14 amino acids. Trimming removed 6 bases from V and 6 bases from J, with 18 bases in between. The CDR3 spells CASRTEGGLTEQYF. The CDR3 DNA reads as TGTGCCAGCAGGACGGAGGGAGGACTCACCGAGCAGTACTTC.

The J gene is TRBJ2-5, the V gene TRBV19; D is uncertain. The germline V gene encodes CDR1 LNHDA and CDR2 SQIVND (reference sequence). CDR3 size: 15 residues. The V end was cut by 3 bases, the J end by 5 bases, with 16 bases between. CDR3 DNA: TGTGCCAGTAGTATGGGGTTGGAGCGAAGGGAGACCCAGTACTTC. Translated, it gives CASSMGLERRETQYF.

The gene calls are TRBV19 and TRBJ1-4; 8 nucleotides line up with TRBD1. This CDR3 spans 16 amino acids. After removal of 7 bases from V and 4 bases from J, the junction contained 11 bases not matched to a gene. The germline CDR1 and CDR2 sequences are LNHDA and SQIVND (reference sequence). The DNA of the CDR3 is TGTGCCAGTACCGTAAGGGGGACAGGAAGTAATGAAAAACTGTTTTTT. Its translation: CASTVRGTGSNEKLFF. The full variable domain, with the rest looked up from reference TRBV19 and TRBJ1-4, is DGGITQSPKYLFRKEGQNVTLSCEQNLNHDAMYWYRQDPGQGLRLIYYSQIVNDFQKGDIAEGYSVSREKKESFPLTVTSAQKNPTAFYLCASTVRGTGSNEKLFFGSGTQLSVL.

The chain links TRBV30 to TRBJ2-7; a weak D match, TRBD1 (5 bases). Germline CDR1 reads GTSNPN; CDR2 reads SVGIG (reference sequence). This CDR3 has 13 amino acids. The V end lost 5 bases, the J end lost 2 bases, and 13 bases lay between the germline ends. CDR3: CAWDGDSAYEQYF. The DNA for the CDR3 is TGTGCCTGGGACGGAGACAGCGCCTACGAGCAGTACTTC.

The CDR3, as DNA: TGTGCCAGCTTAGAAAGGGGGTTGCGAAACACCATATATTTT. This gives the protein CASLERGLRNTIYF. The chain has TRBV28 and TRBJ1-3, with D possibly matching TRBD1 (6 bases). V dropped 8 bases and J dropped 5 bases, with 16 bases sitting between them. The V gene's germline CDR1 is MDHEN and CDR2 SYDVKM. CDR3 size: 14 residues.

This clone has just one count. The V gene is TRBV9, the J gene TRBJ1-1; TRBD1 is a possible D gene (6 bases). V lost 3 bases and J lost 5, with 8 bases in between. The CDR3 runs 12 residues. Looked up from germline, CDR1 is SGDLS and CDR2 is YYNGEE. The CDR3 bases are TGTGCCAGCAGCGGAGGGGGGACTGAAGCTTTCTTT. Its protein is CASSGGGTEAFF.

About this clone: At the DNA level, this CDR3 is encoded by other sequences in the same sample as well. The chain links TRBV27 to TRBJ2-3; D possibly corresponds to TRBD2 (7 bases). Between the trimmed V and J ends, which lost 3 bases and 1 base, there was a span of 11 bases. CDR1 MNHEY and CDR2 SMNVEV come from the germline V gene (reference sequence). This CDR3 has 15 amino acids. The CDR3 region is CASSLGAGGTDTQYF. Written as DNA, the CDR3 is TGTGCCAGCAGTTTGGGGGCGGGGGGCACAGATACGCAGTATTTT.

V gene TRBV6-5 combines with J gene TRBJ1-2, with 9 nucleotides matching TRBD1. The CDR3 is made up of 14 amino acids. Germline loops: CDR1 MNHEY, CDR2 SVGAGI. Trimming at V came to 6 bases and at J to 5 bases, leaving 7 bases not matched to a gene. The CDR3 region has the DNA TGTGCCAGCAGCACATCCGGGACAGGGTATGGCTACACCTTC. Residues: CASSTSGTGYGYTF.

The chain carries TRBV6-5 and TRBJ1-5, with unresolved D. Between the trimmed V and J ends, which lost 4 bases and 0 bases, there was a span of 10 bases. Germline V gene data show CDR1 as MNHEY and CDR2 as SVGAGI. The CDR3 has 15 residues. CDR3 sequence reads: CASSLNRPSNQPQHF. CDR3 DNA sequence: TGTGCCAGCAGTTTAAACAGACCTAGCAATCAGCCCCAGCATTTT.

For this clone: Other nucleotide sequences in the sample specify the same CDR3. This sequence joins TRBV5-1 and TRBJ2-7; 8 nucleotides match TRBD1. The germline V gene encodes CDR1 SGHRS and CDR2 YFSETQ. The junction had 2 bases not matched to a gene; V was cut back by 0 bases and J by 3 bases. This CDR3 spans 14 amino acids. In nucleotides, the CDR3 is TGCGCCAGCAGCTTGGGTGACAGGGGCTACGAGCAGTACTTC. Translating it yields CASSLGDRGYEQYF.

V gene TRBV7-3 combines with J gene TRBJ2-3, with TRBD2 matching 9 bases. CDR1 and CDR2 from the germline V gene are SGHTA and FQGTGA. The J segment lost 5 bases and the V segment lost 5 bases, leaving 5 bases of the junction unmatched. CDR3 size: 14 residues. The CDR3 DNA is TGTGCCAGCAGCACCGGACTAGCGTTAGATACGCAGTATTTT. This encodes CASSTGLALDTQYF.

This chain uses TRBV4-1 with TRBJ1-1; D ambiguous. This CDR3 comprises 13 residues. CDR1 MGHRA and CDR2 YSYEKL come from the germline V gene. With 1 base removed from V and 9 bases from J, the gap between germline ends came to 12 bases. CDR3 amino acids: CASSQGLWSQAFF. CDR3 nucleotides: TGCGCCAGCAGCCAAGGTCTTTGGTCCCAAGCTTTCTTT.

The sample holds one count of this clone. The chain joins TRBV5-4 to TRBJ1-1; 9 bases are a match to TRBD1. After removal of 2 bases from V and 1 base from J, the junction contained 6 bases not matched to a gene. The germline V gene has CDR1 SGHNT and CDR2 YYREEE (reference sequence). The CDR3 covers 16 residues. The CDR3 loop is CASSLNRGHQNTEAFF. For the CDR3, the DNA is TGTGCCAGCAGCTTAAACAGGGGGCACCAGAACACTGAAGCTTTCTTT.

CDR3 bases: TGTGCCAGTAGTATGTCAGCGGGCAGGAGCTCCTACGAGCAGTACTTC. This gives the protein CASSMSAGRSSYEQYF. The V gene is TRBV19, the J gene TRBJ2-7; D is perhaps TRBD2 (6 bases). The CDR3 runs to 16 residues. The V and J ends lost 3 bases and 0 bases respectively, with 15 bases between them. Germline loops: CDR1 LNHDA, CDR2 SQIVND (reference sequence).

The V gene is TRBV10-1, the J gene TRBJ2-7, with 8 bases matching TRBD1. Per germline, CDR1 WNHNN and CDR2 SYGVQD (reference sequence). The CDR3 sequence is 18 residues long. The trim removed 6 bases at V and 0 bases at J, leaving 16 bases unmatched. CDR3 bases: TGCGCCAGCAGGCCCCCTGTGGCCGGGACAGGTGCCTCCTACGAGCAGTACTTC. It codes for CASRPPVAGTGASYEQYF.

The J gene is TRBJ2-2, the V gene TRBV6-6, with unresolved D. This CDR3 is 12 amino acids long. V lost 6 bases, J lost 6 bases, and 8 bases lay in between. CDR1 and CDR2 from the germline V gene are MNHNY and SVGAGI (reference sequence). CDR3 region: CASRVFSGELFF. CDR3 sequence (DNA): TGTGCCAGCAGAGTCTTTTCCGGGGAGCTGTTTTTT.

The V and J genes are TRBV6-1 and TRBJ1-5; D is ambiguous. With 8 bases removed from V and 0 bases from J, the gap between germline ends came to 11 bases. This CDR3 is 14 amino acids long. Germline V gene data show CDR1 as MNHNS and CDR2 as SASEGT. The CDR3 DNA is TGTGCCAGCTCTTCAGCGTATAGCAATCAGCCCCAGCATTTT. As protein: CASSSAYSNQPQHF.

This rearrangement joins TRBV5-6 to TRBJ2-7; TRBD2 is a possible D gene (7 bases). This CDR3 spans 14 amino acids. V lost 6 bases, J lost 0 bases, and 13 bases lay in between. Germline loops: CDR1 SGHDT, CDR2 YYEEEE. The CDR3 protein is CASTRGALSYEQYF. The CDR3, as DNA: TGTGCCAGCACTCGGGGGGCCCTCTCCTACGAGCAGTACTTC.

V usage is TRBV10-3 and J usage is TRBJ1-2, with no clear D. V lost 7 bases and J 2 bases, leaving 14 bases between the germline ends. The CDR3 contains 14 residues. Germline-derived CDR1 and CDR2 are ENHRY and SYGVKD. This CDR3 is CAITPQNSNYGYTF. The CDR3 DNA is TGTGCCATCACCCCCCAGAACAGCAACTATGGCTACACCTTC.

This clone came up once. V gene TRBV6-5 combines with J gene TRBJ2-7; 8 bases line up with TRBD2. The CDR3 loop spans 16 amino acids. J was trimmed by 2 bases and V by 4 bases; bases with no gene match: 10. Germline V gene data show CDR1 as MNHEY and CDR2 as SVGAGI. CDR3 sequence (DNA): TGTGCCAGCAGTTCTATCCGCGGGGGGACCCCCTACGAGCAGTACTTC. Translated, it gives CASSSIRGGTPYEQYF.